The TCR beta chain described here comes from a study of blood T cell repertoires in COVID-19. Study as a whole: Spain, Italy and the United States supplied samples that represented acute and convalescent COVID-19. PBMCs, B-cell-depleted T cells, or T cells were the source of the cDNA or gDNA that made up the material.

As processed by the authors: Scientists estimated how many nucleated cells there were by amplifying reference gene primers. The assay was immunoSEQ multiplex PCR, and TCRdb's table has in-frame clones only and misses some. V and J calls and clone size are as listed in that table; D and trimming were resolved from the DNA. The sample holds some 82,000 clones, around 86% seen once. This TCR was sampled from a man aged 80 or over with acute or convalescent COVID-19. The sequencing sample was made of peripheral blood.

The CDR3 DNA reads TGTGCCAGCTCACCAGGGACAGGGGAAAAGGGCTACACCTTC. Protein product: CASSPGTGEKGYTF. The chain has TRBV18 and TRBJ1-2, with 10 bases identical to TRBD1. The CDR3 contains 14 residues. V shed 2 bases and J 8 bases; nucleotides not matched to a gene: 5. Germline V gene lookup returns CDR1 KGHSH and CDR2 LQKENI. The full variable domain, rest sourced from reference TRBV18 and TRBJ1-2, is NAGVMQNPRHLVRRRGQEARLRCSPMKGHSHVYWYRQLPEEGLKFMVYLQKENIIDESGMPKERFSAEFPKEGPSILRIQQVVRGDSAAYFCASSPGTGEKGYTFGSGTRLTVV.